A single sample gave rise to the 21 T cell receptor beta chains below, sequenced in a study of human T cells and chemical hapten exposure. The time point is: patch test 3, about 24 weeks after DPC sensitization. Specified treatment: therapeutic diphenylcyclopropenone sensitization with weekly scalp DPC. TCRdb redid the calling of the RACE reads with MiXCR, one entry per CDR3 protein. Counted here are roughly 200,000 distinct CDR3 sequences, 24% occurring once; the ten biggest clones make up 2.5%. Sample: whole blood, taken in connection with sensitization to the hapten diphenylcyclopropenone (DPC). These receptors were collected from a woman aged 40 to 49 with alopecia areata. Some clones in this sample may be carry-over from other donors' samples.

V and J are TRBV18 and TRBJ2-7; tentatively, D is TRBD1 (6 bases). Germline CDR1 reads KGHSH; CDR2 reads LQKENI. The V end was cut by 4 bases, the J end by 2 bases, with 15 bases between. The CDR3 sequence is 15 residues long. The CDR3 nucleotides read TGTGCCAGCTCACAGGGGGACGGAGGAACCTACGAGCAGTACTTC. This sequence encodes CASSQGDGGTYEQYF.

The J gene is TRBJ1-5, the V gene TRBV6-5; D remains unclear. The CDR3 spans 12 residues. Germline lookup yields CDR1 MNHEY and CDR2 SVGAGI. V dropped 6 bases and J dropped 6 bases, with 9 bases sitting between them. The CDR3, as DNA: TGTGCCAGCAGCAAAATTGGTCAGCCCCAGCATTTT. It codes for CASSKIGQPQHF.

The J gene is TRBJ2-7, the V gene TRBV7-2, with 7 bases aligning to TRBD2. This CDR3 has 14 residues. Unmatched junction bases numbered 5, after V lost 5 bases and J lost 1 base. Germline CDR1 is SGHTA and CDR2 is FQGNSA. CDR3 sequence: CASSIKRDSYEQYF. Here the CDR3 DNA reads TGTGCCAGCAGCATCAAGCGGGATTCCTACGAGCAGTACTTC.

The chain joins TRBV28 to TRBJ1-4; D gene unclear. The ends were cut back, 5 bases at V and 8 bases at J, with 9 bases in the middle. The germline CDR1 and CDR2 sequences are MDHEN and SYDVKM. This CDR3 contains 12 residues. The chain's CDR3 is CASSLSDEKLFF. The CDR3 nucleotides are TGTGCCAGCAGTCTCAGCGACGAAAAACTGTTTTTT.

The rearrangement uses TRBV3-1 and TRBJ2-1; D may be TRBD2 (6 bases). The CDR3 contains 15 residues. Deletions cut 4 bases from V and 4 bases from J, with 14 bases between. CDR1 LGHDT and CDR2 YNNKEL come from the germline V gene (reference sequence). CDR3 nucleotides: TGTGCCAGCAGCCCTAGAGGACTACCTTACAATGAGCAGTTCTTC. Translated: CASSPRGLPYNEQFF.

V and J are TRBV20-1 and TRBJ1-5, with no clear D. V dropped 3 bases and J dropped 2 bases, with 14 bases sitting between them. The germline gives CDR1 DFQATT, CDR2 SNEGSKA (reference sequence). CDR3 size: 15 residues. In DNA form, the CDR3 reads TGCAGTGCTAGGCGGGTTGGTCTTGGCAATCAGCCCCAGCATTTT. Amino acid sequence: CSARRVGLGNQPQHF.

The chain has TRBV28 and TRBJ2-7, with TRBD2 matching over 12 bases. CDR1 MDHEN and CDR2 SYDVKM come from the germline V gene. J gave up 3 bases and V 5 bases, and 5 bases lay outside the gene matches. This CDR3 has 15 amino acids. DNA for the CDR3: TGTGCCAGCAGTCCATGGACTAGCGGGATCTACGAGCAGTACTTC. This translates into CASSPWTSGIYEQYF.

This clonotype was seen only a few times. The V and J genes are TRBV5-1 and TRBJ2-5; D is unresolved. In germline, CDR1 is SGHRS, CDR2 YFSETQ. There are 15 residues in the CDR3. Trimming stripped 0 bases from V and 4 bases from J, with 13 bases between. The CDR3 loop reads CASSLGETPSETQYF. The DNA for the CDR3 is TGCGCCAGCAGCTTGGGGGAAACCCCTTCAGAGACCCAGTACTTC.

This chain uses TRBV9 with TRBJ2-1, with D possibly TRBD1 on 5 matching bases. Trimming took off 1 base at V and 10 bases at J, with 12 bases between the two ends. There are 13 residues in the CDR3. Per germline, CDR1 SGDLS and CDR2 YYNGEE. The CDR3 reads CASSVFQGREQFF. The DNA for the CDR3 is TGTGCCAGCAGCGTATTTCAGGGTAGAGAGCAGTTCTTC.

V and J are TRBV24-1 and TRBJ1-1, with 12 bases fitting TRBD1. Trimming cost V 10 bases and J 3 bases; bases outside gene matches: 2. The germline V gene has CDR1 KGHDR and CDR2 SFDVKD. The CDR3 is 13 residues long. DNA for the CDR3: TGTGCCACGGGACAGGGGGCGGACACTGAAGCTTTCTTT. Its protein product is CATGQGADTEAFF.

This clonotype has just a few counts. This chain uses TRBV7-9 with TRBJ1-1; 8 positions match TRBD1. The CDR3 is 14 residues long. V lost 0 bases, J lost 6 bases, and 3 bases stayed unmatched. CDR1 and CDR2 (germline): SEHNR, FQNEAQ (reference sequence). CDR3 nucleotides: TGTGCCAGCAGCTTAGCTAGGGGACAGGCTGAAGCTTTCTTT. Protein sequence: CASSLARGQAEAFF.

This clonotype came up a few times. The chain links TRBV29-1 to TRBJ2-3, with D possibly being TRBD2 (6 bases). CDR3 size: 13 residues. The V and J ends lost 1 base and 5 bases respectively, with 10 bases between them. Germline V lookup: CDR1 SQVTM, CDR2 ANQGSEA. Here the CDR3 reads CSVEGSEGDTQYF. In nucleotides, the CDR3 is TGCAGCGTTGAAGGCTCGGAGGGAGATACGCAGTATTTT.

The J gene is TRBJ2-3, the V gene TRBV20-1; D unclear. V dropped 3 bases and J dropped 2 bases, with 9 bases sitting between them. CDR1 is DFQATT and CDR2 is SNEGSKA in the germline V gene (reference sequence). The CDR3 covers 13 residues. In nucleotides, the CDR3 is TGCAGTGCTAGTTCCGTACTCACAGATACGCAGTATTTT. Amino acid sequence: CSASSVLTDTQYF.

This clonotype was observed a handful of times. The gene calls are TRBV4-3 and TRBJ2-2; D ambiguous. There are 15 residues in the CDR3. Germline V gives CDR1 LGHNA, CDR2 YSLEER. V lost 0 bases and J lost 3, with 8 bases in between. This chain's CDR3 is CASSQDRPDTGELFF. CDR3 nucleotide sequence: TGCGCCAGCAGCCAAGATCGACCGGACACCGGGGAGCTGTTTTTT.

The rearrangement links TRBV5-1 to TRBJ2-1, with D tentatively TRBD1 (6 bases). V lost 2 bases, J lost 5 bases, and 14 bases lay in between. Germline assignment: CDR1 SGHRS and CDR2 YFSETQ. The CDR3 covers 15 residues. The CDR3 spells CASSFRGSTDNEQFF. CDR3 nucleotides: TGCGCCAGCAGCTTTAGGGGGTCAACGGACAATGAGCAGTTCTTC.

This clonotype has a handful of counts. The chain recombines TRBV4-1 with TRBJ1-5; D not certain. The CDR3 extends over 14 amino acids. The germline V gene has CDR1 MGHRA and CDR2 YSYEKL. V lost 3 bases to trimming and J lost 7 bases, with 13 bases between them. The CDR3 reads CASSQDQNLQPQHF. The CDR3 region has the DNA TGCGCCAGCAGCCAGGACCAAAACCTACAGCCCCAGCATTTT.

In DNA form, the CDR3 reads TGTGCCAGCAGCTCGAGGTGGAGGGAGCGGGACAATGAGCAGTTCTTC. This encodes CASSSRWRERDNEQFF. The chain carries TRBV7-8 and TRBJ2-1, with D perhaps TRBD2 (6 bases). The CDR3 spans 16 residues. CDR1 is SGHVS, CDR2 FQNEAQ, per germline. V was clipped by 4 bases and J by 5 bases, with 18 bases between them.

V and J are TRBV7-2 and TRBJ1-5; the D gene is possibly TRBD1 (6 bases). Germline CDR1 SGHTA, CDR2 FQGNSA. The CDR3 runs 14 residues. The V and J ends lost 5 bases and 0 bases respectively, with 8 bases between them. CDR3 sequence (DNA): TGTGCCAGCAGCCCAGGGGATAGCAATCAGCCCCAGCATTTT. This sequence encodes CASSPGDSNQPQHF.

This sequence joins TRBV28 and TRBJ1-6; D is unresolved. The germline V gene encodes CDR1 MDHEN and CDR2 SYDVKM. This CDR3 has 16 residues. Trimming left V 3 bases short and J 6 bases short, with 15 bases between. CDR3 region: CASSFPQGSGNSPLHF. CDR3 DNA: TGTGCCAGCAGTTTTCCCCAAGGGTCCGGTAATTCACCCCTCCACTTT.

V is TRBV28 and J is TRBJ2-7; no firm D call. The germline V gene has CDR1 MDHEN and CDR2 SYDVKM. V was trimmed by 6 bases and J by 6 bases, leaving 9 bases between them. CDR3 length: 11 residues. The CDR3 nucleotides are TGTGCCAGCAGAGGCCTCTCCGAGCAGTACTTC. Translation: CASRGLSEQYF.

This sequence joins TRBV6-2 or TRBV6-3 and TRBJ1-5; 8 bases map to TRBD1. CDR1 and CDR2 from the germline V gene are MNHEY and SVGEGT. Unmatched junction bases numbered 4, after V lost 0 bases and J lost 6 bases. The CDR3 spans 15 residues. The CDR3 DNA is TGTGCCAGCAGTTACTCAAGGACAGGGCGTCAGCCCCAGCATTTT. Its protein is CASSYSRTGRQPQHF.